This T cell receptor (beta chain) was sequenced in a study of technical replicates of blood from a few donors. Per the germline V gene, CDR1 is SNHLY and CDR2 is FYNNEI. V gave up 6 bases and J gave up 10 bases; unmatched junction bases: 14. CDR3 length: 16 amino acids. The data were produced by immunoSEQ multiplex PCR, yet TCRdb's version contains in-frame clones alone and is incomplete. The repertoire holds 75,000 to 95,000 clones, with approximately 90% as singletons. The chain carries TRBV2 and TRBJ2-1, with 11 bases identical to TRBD2. This TCR was recovered from a human donor in good health. Sequencing was done on a sample of T cells isolated from PBMCs. For the CDR3, the DNA is TGTGCCAGCAGAGGGCTAGCGGGGGGCCCGCCTCCGGAGCAGTTCTTC. It is translated as CASRGLAGGPPPEQFF.